The rows below give T cell receptor beta chains drawn from one sample of a study of CD8 T cells in ankylosing spondylitis. A single record per CDR3 protein comes from TCRdb applying MiXCR to the 5' RACE reads. Counted here are some 63,000 distinct CDR3 sequences, more than 5.5% occurring once; the ten biggest clones make up roughly 4.8%. The sequenced sample was synovial fluid, either unsorted or a sorted T cell fraction (not recorded which). Source of these receptors: a male donor with ankylosing spondylitis. CDR3s include the opening cysteine and the closing phenylalanine or tryptophan. D genes are given only for firm matches. Only part of the rows carry a size: once, few, many, or a class if the clone is expanded.

v_gene,d_gene,j_gene,abundance,CDR3aa,CDR3nt
TRBV7-2,.,TRBJ2-7,few,CASSLGARDEQYF,TGTGCCAGCAGCTTAGGGGCTCGTGACGAGCAGTACTTC
TRBV20-1,.,TRBJ2-5,many,CSATDPSGAIQETQYF,TGCAGTGCTACCGACCCCTCCGGAGCGATTCAAGAGACCCAGTACTTC
TRBV6-2/TRBV6-3,.,TRBJ2-2,few,CASSPRSGGMGPTGELFF,TGTGCCAGCAGTCCTCGGTCAGGGGGGATGGGGCCCACCGGGGAGCTGTTTTTT
TRBV10-3,.,TRBJ1-1,many,CAISESSRLNTEAFF,TGTGCCATCAGTGAGTCGTCCAGGTTGAACACTGAAGCTTTCTTT
TRBV7-2,.,TRBJ2-7,many,CASSFPWGYEQYF,TGTGCCAGCAGCTTTCCATGGGGTTACGAGCAGTACTTC
TRBV20-1,TRBD2,TRBJ2-7,few,CSASGMSGLETYEQYF,TGCAGTGCTAGTGGAATGTCCGGACTAGAAACCTACGAGCAGTACTTC
TRBV11-2,TRBD2,TRBJ2-3,.,CASSLVPLAGGTDTQYF,TGTGCCAGCAGCTTAGTTCCGTTAGCGGGAGGCACAGATACGCAGTATTTT
TRBV14,.,TRBJ1-1,many,CASSQSAEAFF,TGTGCCAGCAGCCAATCAGCTGAAGCTTTCTTT
TRBV28,.,TRBJ1-1,.,CASSLFPWSGAFF,TGTGCCAGCAGTTTATTCCCCTGGAGTGGAGCTTTCTTT
TRBV7-8,.,TRBJ1-6,few,CASSLASGNSPLHF,TGTGCCAGCAGCTTAGCAAGCGGGAATTCACCCCTCCACTTT
TRBV27,.,TRBJ2-5,few,CASSSAPDRYQETQYF,TGTGCCAGCAGTTCCGCCCCCGATAGGTACCAAGAGACCCAGTACTTC
TRBV5-7,.,TRBJ2-7,many,CASSSHYYEQYF,TGTGCCAGCAGCTCTCACTATTACGAGCAGTACTTC
TRBV12-3/TRBV12-4,TRBD1,TRBJ2-1,few,CASSFQGESYNEQFF,TGTGCCAGCAGTTTTCAGGGGGAGTCCTACAATGAGCAGTTCTTC
TRBV20-1,.,TRBJ2-7,many,CSARWPGGYAFGEQYF,TGCAGTGCTCGCTGGCCCGGGGGCTACGCTTTCGGTGAGCAGTACTTC